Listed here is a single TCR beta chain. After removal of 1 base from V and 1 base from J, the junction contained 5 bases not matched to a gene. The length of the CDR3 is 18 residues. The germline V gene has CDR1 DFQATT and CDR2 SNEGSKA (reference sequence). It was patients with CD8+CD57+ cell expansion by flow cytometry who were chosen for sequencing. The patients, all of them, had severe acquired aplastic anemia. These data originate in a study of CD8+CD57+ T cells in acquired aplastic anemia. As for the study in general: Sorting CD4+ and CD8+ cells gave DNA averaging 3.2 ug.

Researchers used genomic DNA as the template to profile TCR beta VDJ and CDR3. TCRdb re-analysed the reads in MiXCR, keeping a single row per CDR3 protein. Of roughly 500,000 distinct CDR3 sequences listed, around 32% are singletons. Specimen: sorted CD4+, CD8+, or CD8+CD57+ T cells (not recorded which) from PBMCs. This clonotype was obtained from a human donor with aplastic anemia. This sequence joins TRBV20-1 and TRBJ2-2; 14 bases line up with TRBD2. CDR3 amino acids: CSARGGTSGGLNTGELFF. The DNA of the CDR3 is TGCAGTGCTAGAGGAGGGACTAGCGGGGGACTGAACACCGGGGAGCTGTTTTTT.